One and the same sample provided the 20 T cell receptor beta chains below, sequenced in a study of blood T cell repertoires in COVID-19. TCRdb keeps only in-frame clones here, not all; method: immunoSEQ multiplex PCR. Of approximately 120,000 clones in the sample, 80% to 90% are singletons; the top ten hold more than 9%. Sequenced sample: peripheral blood. The receptors were gathered from a human donor in a cohort sampled during active COVID-19.

The rearrangement uses TRBV3-1 (or the pseudogene TRBV3-2) and TRBJ1-2; TRBD1 matches at 10 bases. Per the germline V gene, CDR1 is LGHDT and CDR2 is YNNKEL (reference sequence). V lost 5 bases, J lost 6 bases, and 9 bases stayed unmatched. The CDR3 has 15 amino acids. The CDR3 DNA reads as TGTGCCAGCAGCTCAAGAACCGGGACAGGGGATGGCTACACCTTC. Its translation is CASSSRTGTGDGYTF.

This clone is a singleton in its sample. The rearrangement uses TRBV7-6 and TRBJ1-6; TRBD1 matches at 10 bases. There are 14 residues in the CDR3. V gave up 5 bases and J gave up 7 bases; unmatched junction bases: 2. Germline V gene sequence: CDR1 SGHVS, CDR2 FNYEAQ. CDR3 sequence: CASSDRGRNSPLHF. As DNA, the CDR3 is TGTGCCAGCAGCGACAGGGGGCGAAATTCACCCCTCCACTTT.

The gene calls are TRBV7-2 and TRBJ2-7; TRBD2 matches at 13 bases. Germline V CDR1 and CDR2: SGHTA, FQGNSA. V shed 5 bases and J 3 bases; nucleotides not matched to a gene: 13. This CDR3 region has 18 residues. The CDR3 DNA sequence: TGTGCCAGCAGCGCAAGGGAACCGGGACTAGCGGGAAACTACGAGCAGTACTTC. It specifies CASSAREPGLAGNYEQYF.

CDR3 residues: CASSHRTPGTHFQGGNTIYF. The DNA of the CDR3 is TGTGCCAGCAGCCATCGAACGCCGGGGACACACTTTCAGGGTGGAAACACCATATATTTT. This chain connects TRBV4-2 to TRBJ1-3; D is possibly TRBD1 (6 bases). V lost 3 bases, J lost 3 bases, and 27 bases lay in between. The length of the CDR3 is 20 residues. Germline CDR1 is LGHNA and CDR2 is YNFKEQ.

The rearrangement joins TRBV28 to TRBJ2-7, with 9 bases lining up with TRBD2. V was pared by 6 bases and J by 1 base, with 4 bases of the junction left unmatched. Per germline, CDR1 MDHEN and CDR2 SYDVKM. The CDR3 is made up of 14 amino acids. Here the CDR3 reads CASRLSGSSYEQYF. In DNA form, the CDR3 reads TGTGCCAGCAGACTTAGCGGGAGTTCCTACGAGCAGTACTTC.

The V gene is TRBV4-3, the J gene TRBJ2-5; TRBD1 aligns across 9 bases. CDR3 size: 17 residues. CDR1 is LGHNA and CDR2 is YSLEER in the germline V gene. J gave up 7 bases and V 5 bases, and 17 bases lay outside the gene matches. This CDR3 is CASSYYLAGQGTVTQYF. In DNA form, the CDR3 reads TGCGCCAGCAGCTACTACCTGGCGGGACAGGGAACGGTGACCCAGTACTTC.

This chain joins TRBV4-2 and TRBJ2-2, with D tentatively TRBD2 (6 bases). Germline CDR1 LGHNA, CDR2 YNFKEQ. V gave up 4 bases and J gave up 6 bases, with 15 bases separating them. This CDR3 has 15 amino acids. This chain's CDR3 is CASSLRLEGSGELFF. The CDR3 DNA is TGTGCCAGCAGCCTCCGACTAGAGGGGTCCGGGGAGCTGTTTTTT.

The chain joins TRBV27 to TRBJ1-1; TRBD1 matches 10 bases. CDR3 length: 15 residues. CDR1 is MNHEY, CDR2 SMNVEV, per germline (reference sequence). The V segment lost 5 bases and the J segment 4 bases; nucleotides outside the gene matches: 7. CDR3 in amino acids: CASSNPGQGSTEAFF. CDR3 nucleotide sequence: TGTGCCAGCAGTAATCCGGGACAGGGGAGCACTGAAGCTTTCTTT.

The V call is TRBV5-4, the J call TRBJ2-6; 8 bases map to TRBD1. Germline CDR1 SGHNT, CDR2 YYREEE (reference sequence). V shed 5 bases and J 0 bases; nucleotides not matched to a gene: 7. The CDR3 contains 17 residues. CDR3 loop: CASRRTGLGSGANVLTF. The CDR3 bases are TGTGCCAGCAGGAGGACAGGGTTGGGCTCTGGGGCCAACGTCCTGACTTTC.

The chain uses TRBV9 and TRBJ2-3; 12 nucleotides align to TRBD1. Germline CDR1 SGDLS, CDR2 YYNGEE. V was clipped by 4 bases and J by 5 bases; unmatched bases: 8. The CDR3 consists of 16 residues. CDR3 coding DNA: TGTGCCAGCAGCACCCCCGGGACAGGGGGCCGAGATACGCAGTATTTT. This gives the protein CASSTPGTGGRDTQYF. Filled out from reference TRBV9 and TRBJ2-3, the complete variable domain reads DSGVTQTPKHLITATGQRVTLRCSPRSGDLSVYWYQQSLDQGLQFLIQYYNGEERAKGNILERFSAQQFPDLHSELNLSSLELGDSALYFCASSTPGTGGRDTQYFGPGTRLTVL.

The CDR3 DNA reads TGTGCCAGCAGTAATGTCGGACAGGGGACTGGAAACACCATATATTTT. As protein: CASSNVGQGTGNTIYF. The chain carries TRBV13 and TRBJ1-3; 9 bases align to TRBD1. CDR1 and CDR2 (germline): PRHDT, FYEKMQ (reference sequence). This CDR3 has 16 amino acids. Trimming at V came to 6 bases and at J to 2 bases, leaving 8 bases not matched to a gene.

The chain recombines TRBV4-3 with TRBJ2-7; the D gene is possibly TRBD1 (6 bases). Germline lookup yields CDR1 LGHNA and CDR2 YSLEER. V gave up 0 bases and J gave up 4 bases, with 13 bases separating them. The CDR3 sequence is 15 residues long. The CDR3 nucleotides read TGCGCCAGCAGCCAAGATGAGGGACACTATTACGAGCAGTACTTC. Encoded protein: CASSQDEGHYYEQYF.

The count of this clone is one. The chain carries TRBV5-1 and TRBJ2-7, with D tentatively TRBD2 (6 bases). The V and J ends lost 0 bases and 4 bases respectively, with 14 bases between them. Germline CDR1 SGHRS, CDR2 YFSETQ. There are 15 residues in the CDR3. The CDR3 nucleotides read TGCGCCAGCAGCTTGGATCTCCAAAGCGGGTACGAGCAGTACTTC. It yields the protein CASSLDLQSGYEQYF.

The rearrangement links TRBV6-6 to TRBJ1-4; a possible D gene is TRBD1 (5 bases). Germline V CDR1 and CDR2: MNHNY, SVGAGI (reference sequence). V was pared by 2 bases and J by 3 bases, with 10 bases between. This CDR3 comprises 15 residues. DNA for the CDR3: TGTGCCAGCAGTTACCTACAGGCCTCTAATGAAAAACTGTTTTTT. It encodes CASSYLQASNEKLFF.

V and J are TRBV5-4 and TRBJ2-1; 10 nucleotides align to TRBD2. The trim removed 4 bases at V and 4 bases at J, leaving 11 bases unmatched. The germline CDR1 and CDR2 sequences are SGHNT and YYREEE (reference sequence). The CDR3 is made up of 17 amino acids. The CDR3 bases are TGTGCCAGCAGCAAGGGGACTAGCGTGGGGGGATACAATGAGCAGTTCTTC. Translating it yields CASSKGTSVGGYNEQFF.

CDR3: CASSSNLGSAYEQYF. In DNA, the CDR3 is TGTGCCAGTAGTAGCAATCTTGGCAGCGCCTACGAGCAGTACTTC. The V and J genes are TRBV19 and TRBJ2-7; D ambiguous. The V and J ends lost 4 bases and 2 bases respectively, with 15 bases between them. CDR1 LNHDA and CDR2 SQIVND come from the germline V gene (reference sequence). The CDR3 sequence is 15 residues long. The whole variable domain, remainder taken from reference TRBV19 and TRBJ2-7, is DGGITQSPKYLFRKEGQNVTLSCEQNLNHDAMYWYRQDPGQGLRLIYYSQIVNDFQKGDIAEGYSVSREKKESFPLTVTSAQKNPTAFYLCASSSNLGSAYEQYFGPGTRLTVT.

The genes are TRBV19 and TRBJ1-1, with 9 bases aligning to TRBD1. The J segment lost 4 bases and the V segment lost 8 bases, leaving 11 bases of the junction unmatched. The CDR3 covers 15 residues. Germline loops: CDR1 LNHDA, CDR2 SQIVND (reference sequence). CDR3 sequence: CASGPGQGGFTEAFF. The CDR3 DNA follows: TGTGCCAGTGGTCCGGGACAGGGTGGGTTCACTGAAGCTTTCTTT.

The chain carries TRBV5-8 and TRBJ2-7; 7 bases align to TRBD2. Germline assignment: CDR1 SGHTS and CDR2 YDEGEE. V lost 4 bases to trimming and J lost 6 bases; unmatched junction nucleotides: 4. This CDR3 region has 12 residues. CDR3 loop: CASSQGGVEQYF. DNA for the CDR3: TGTGCCAGCAGCCAGGGAGGGGTCGAGCAGTACTTC. The entire variable domain, with the rest obtained from reference TRBV5-8 and TRBJ2-7, is as follows: EAGVTQSPTHLIKTRGQQATLRCSPISGHTSVYWYQQALGLGLQFLLWYDEGEERNRGNFPPRFSGRQFPNYSSELNVNALELEDSALYLCASSQGGVEQYFGPGTRLTVT.

The chain carries TRBV7-9 and TRBJ1-4; the D is unclear. Germline lookup yields CDR1 SEHNR and CDR2 FQNEAQ (reference sequence). Trimming pared 10 bases from V and 5 bases from J, leaving 14 bases between. The CDR3 spans 13 residues. The CDR3 spells CAITDGNNEKLFF. Written as DNA, the CDR3 is TGTGCCATCACGGATGGCAACAATGAAAAACTGTTTTTT.

In its sample, this clone was seen once. V and J are TRBV24-1 and TRBJ1-5; 8 bases are shared with TRBD1. The CDR3 spans 17 residues. The trim removed 5 bases at V and 0 bases at J, leaving 8 bases unmatched. Germline-derived CDR1 and CDR2 are KGHDR and SFDVKD. DNA for the CDR3: TGTGCCACCAGTGGGGGGCAGGGGGCCGATAGCAATCAGCCCCAGCATTTT. Encoded protein: CATSGGQGADSNQPQHF.